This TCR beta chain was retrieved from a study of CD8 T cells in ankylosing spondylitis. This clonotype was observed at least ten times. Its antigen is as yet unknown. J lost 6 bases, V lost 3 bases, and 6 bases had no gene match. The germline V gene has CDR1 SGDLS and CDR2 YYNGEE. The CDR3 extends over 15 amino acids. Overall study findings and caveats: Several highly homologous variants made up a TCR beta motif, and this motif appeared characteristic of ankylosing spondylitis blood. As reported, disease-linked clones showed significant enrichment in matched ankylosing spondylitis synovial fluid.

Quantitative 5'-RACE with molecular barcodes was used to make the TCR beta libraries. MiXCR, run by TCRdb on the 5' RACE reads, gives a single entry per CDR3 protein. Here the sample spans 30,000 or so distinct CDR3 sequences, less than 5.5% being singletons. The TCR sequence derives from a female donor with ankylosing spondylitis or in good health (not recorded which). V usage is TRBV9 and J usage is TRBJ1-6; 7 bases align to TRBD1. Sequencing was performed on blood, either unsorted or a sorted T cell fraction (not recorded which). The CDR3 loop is CASSATGMSNSPLHF. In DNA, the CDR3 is TGTGCCAGCAGCGCGACAGGGATGAGTAATTCACCCCTCCACTTT.